The present T cell receptor (beta chain) was sequenced within a study of blood T cells in healthy people across ages. General study findings and limits: TCR beta diversity per million T cells fell roughly linearly with age. Naive CD4+ cell counts and diversity both ran higher in long-lived than in aged donors.

Deletions cut 1 base from V and 6 bases from J, with 13 bases between. Per germline, CDR1 SGHVS and CDR2 FNYEAQ. This CDR3 has 14 residues. Note on this clonotype: Its antigen is unknown.

Through a sample-barcoded 5' primer and a J-beta primer mix, a second PCR was run for about 6 to 11 cycles. MiXCR, run by TCRdb on the 5' RACE reads, gives a single entry per CDR3 protein. Of 1.5 million to 2 million distinct CDR3 sequences listed, about two fifths are singletons. The chain employs TRBV7-6 and TRBJ2-7; no definite D call. The sample was blood. This receptor was obtained from a human donor in good health. This CDR3 reads CASSLEVIRGEQYF. CDR3 nucleotide sequence: TGTGCCAGCAGCTTAGAGGTGATTCGTGGCGAGCAGTACTTC.